The T cell receptor (beta chain) under discussion was sequenced for a study of somatic mutations in cytotoxic T cells in rheumatoid arthritis. A single count supports this clone. Its specificity is unknown. Regarding the study as a whole: More than 20% of CD8+ cells belonged to the largest clone in about an eighth of the roughly 65 patients. Measured CD8+ T-cell clonality, a value compared between rheumatoid arthritis patients and age-matched healthy controls, did not differ significantly. Antigen targets of the expanded CD8+ clones remained unidentified.

Assay used: immunoSEQ multiplex PCR; TCRdb lists only in-frame clones, some missing. The sample includes about 14,000 clones, about 90% of them seen just once. Positive selection with magnetic beads achieved the isolation of CD4+ and CD8+ cells, followed by a flow cytometry check of purity. This CDR3 comprises 17 residues. CDR1 is KGHSH, CDR2 LQKENI, per germline. The junction had 10 bases not matched to a gene; V was cut back by 3 bases and J by 1 base. Sequenced input: CD4+ T cells sorted from blood. The source of this sequence is an older man with rheumatoid arthritis. This rearrangement joins TRBV18 to TRBJ2-7; TRBD1 agrees at 9 bases. CDR3 region: CASSPPGGGTGSYEQYF. The DNA of the CDR3 is TGTGCCAGCTCACCCCCCGGGGGCGGGACAGGGTCCTACGAGCAGTACTTC.